This T cell receptor beta chain was sequenced for a study of blood T cells in healthy people across ages. The CDR3 length is 12 residues. Trimming shortened V by 2 bases and J by 7 bases, and 9 bases separated the two germline ends. Germline CDR1 is MNHNY and CDR2 is SVGAGI (reference sequence). Per sample, at least 6 micrograms of total RNA were extracted. It was with a sample-barcoded 5' primer and a J-beta primer mix that a second PCR of roughly 6 to 12 cycles was run. A template-switch adaptor that had 12 random nucleotides put a tag on each cDNA molecule. One entry per CDR3 protein, called by TCRdb with MiXCR from the 5' RACE reads. The sample has roughly 830,000 distinct CDR3 sequences, about 59% seen once.

This rearrangement joins TRBV6-6 to TRBJ2-7; D is uncertain. The TCR comes from a man aged 25-45 years in good health. The sequenced sample was blood. The CDR3 loop reads CASSYGDLEQYF. In nucleotides, the CDR3 is TGTGCCAGCAGTTACGGGGATCTAGAGCAGTACTTC.